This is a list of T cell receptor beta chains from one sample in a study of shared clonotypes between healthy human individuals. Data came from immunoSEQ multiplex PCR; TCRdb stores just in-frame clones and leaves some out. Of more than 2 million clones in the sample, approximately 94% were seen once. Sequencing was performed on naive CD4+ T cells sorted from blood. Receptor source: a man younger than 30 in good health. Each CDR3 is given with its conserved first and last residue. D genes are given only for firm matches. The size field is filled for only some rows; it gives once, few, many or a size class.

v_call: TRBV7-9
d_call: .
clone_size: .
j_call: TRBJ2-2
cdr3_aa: CASSAPNTGELFF
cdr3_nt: TGTGCCAGCAGCGCCCCGAACACCGGGGAGCTGTTTTTT

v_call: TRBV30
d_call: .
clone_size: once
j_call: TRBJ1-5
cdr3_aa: CAWSEGKGNQPQHF
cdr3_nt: TGTGCCTGGAGTGAGGGGAAGGGCAACCAGCCCCAGCATTTT

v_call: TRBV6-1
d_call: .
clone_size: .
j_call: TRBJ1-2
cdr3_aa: CASSDPAGINYGYTF
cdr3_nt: TGTGCCAGCAGTGATCCGGCAGGCATCAACTATGGCTACACCTTC

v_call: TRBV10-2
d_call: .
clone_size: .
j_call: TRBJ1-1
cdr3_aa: CASRDTGYTEAFF
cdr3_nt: TGCGCCAGCAGGGATACAGGGTACACTGAAGCTTTCTTT

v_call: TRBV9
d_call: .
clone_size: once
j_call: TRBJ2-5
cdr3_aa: CASTPIGAGETQYF
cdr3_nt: TGTGCCAGCACCCCGATCGGGGCTGGGGAGACCCAGTACTTC

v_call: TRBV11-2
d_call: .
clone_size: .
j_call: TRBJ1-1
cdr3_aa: CASSPNWAGPEAFF
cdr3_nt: TGTGCCAGCAGCCCCAATTGGGCGGGCCCTGAAGCTTTCTTT

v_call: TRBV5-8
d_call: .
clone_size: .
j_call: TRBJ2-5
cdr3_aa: CASSLDPNGETQYF
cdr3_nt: TGTGCCAGCAGCTTGGATCCGAATGGGGAGACCCAGTACTTC

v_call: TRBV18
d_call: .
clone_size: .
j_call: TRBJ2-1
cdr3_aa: CASSLGEGNEQFF
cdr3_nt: TGTGCCAGCTCACTCGGTGAGGGCAATGAGCAGTTCTTC

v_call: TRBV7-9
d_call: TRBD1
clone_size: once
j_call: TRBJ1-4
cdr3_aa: CASSLGQGEKLFF
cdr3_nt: TGTGCCAGCAGCTTAGGACAGGGTGAAAAACTGTTTTTT

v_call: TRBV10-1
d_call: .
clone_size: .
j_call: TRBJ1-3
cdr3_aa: CAAGSRGPGGNTIYF
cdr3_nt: TGCGCCGCAGGTTCGCGGGGGCCAGGTGGAAACACCATATATTTT

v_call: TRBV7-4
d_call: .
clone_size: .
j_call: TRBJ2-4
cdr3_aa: CASSLISTENGREPQNIQYF
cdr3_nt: TGTGCCAGCAGCTTAATCTCGACAGAGAACGGCCGAGAACCCCAAAACATTCAGTACTTC

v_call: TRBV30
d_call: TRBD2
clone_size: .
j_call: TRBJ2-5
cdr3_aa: CAWSGPGLGGETQYF
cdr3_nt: TGTGCCTGGAGCGGTCCGGGACTAGGGGGAGAGACCCAGTACTTC

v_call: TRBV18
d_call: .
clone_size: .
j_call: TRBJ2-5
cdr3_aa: CASSLNGGLGLETQYF
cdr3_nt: TGTGCCAGCTCACTTAACGGAGGTCTGGGGCTTGAGACCCAGTACTTC

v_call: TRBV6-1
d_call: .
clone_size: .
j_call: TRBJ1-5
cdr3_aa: CASSDLSQPQHF
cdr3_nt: TGTGCCAGCAGTGACCTAAGTCAGCCCCAGCATTTT

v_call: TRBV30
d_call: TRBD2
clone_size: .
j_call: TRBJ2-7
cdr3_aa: CAWGLAGVGEQYF
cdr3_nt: TGTGCCTGGGGACTAGCGGGAGTGGGTGAGCAGTACTTC

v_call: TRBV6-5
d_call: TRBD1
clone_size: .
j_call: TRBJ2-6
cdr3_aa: CASSYETGTNVLTF
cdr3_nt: TGTGCCAGCAGTTACGAGACAGGGACGAACGTCCTGACTTTC

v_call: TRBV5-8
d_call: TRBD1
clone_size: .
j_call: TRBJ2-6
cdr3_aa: CASSFRTGVSTGANVLTF
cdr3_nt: TGTGCCAGCAGCTTCCGGACAGGGGTGTCTACTGGGGCCAACGTCCTGACTTTC

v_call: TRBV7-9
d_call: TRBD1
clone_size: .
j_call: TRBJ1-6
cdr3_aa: CASSPRTGGYNSPLHF
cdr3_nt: TGTGCCAGCAGCCCCAGGACAGGAGGTTATAATTCACCCCTCCACTTT

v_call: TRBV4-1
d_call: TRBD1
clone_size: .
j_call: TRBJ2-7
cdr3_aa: CASSLDRESYEQYF
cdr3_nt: TGCGCCAGCAGTCTTGACAGGGAATCCTACGAGCAGTACTTC

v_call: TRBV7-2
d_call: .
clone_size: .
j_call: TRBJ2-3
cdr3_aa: CASSSRQNTDTQYF
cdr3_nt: TGTGCCAGCAGCTCCCGACAGAACACAGATACGCAGTATTTT

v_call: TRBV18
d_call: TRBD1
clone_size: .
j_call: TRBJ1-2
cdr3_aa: CASSTGEINGYTF
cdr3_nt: TGTGCCAGCTCAACAGGGGAAATCAATGGCTACACCTTC

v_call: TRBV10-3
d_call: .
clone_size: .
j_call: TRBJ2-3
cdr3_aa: CAISADRVTDTQYF
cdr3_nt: TGTGCCATCAGTGCAGACAGAGTCACAGATACGCAGTATTTT

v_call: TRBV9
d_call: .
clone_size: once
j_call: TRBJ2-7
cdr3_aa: CASSGGAGENYEQYF
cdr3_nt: TGTGCCAGCAGCGGAGGGGCAGGGGAAAACTACGAGCAGTACTTC

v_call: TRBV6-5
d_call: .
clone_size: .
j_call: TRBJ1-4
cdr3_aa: CASSYSHRGGEKLFF
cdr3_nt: TGTGCCAGCAGTTACTCGCACCGAGGGGGTGAAAAACTGTTTTTT

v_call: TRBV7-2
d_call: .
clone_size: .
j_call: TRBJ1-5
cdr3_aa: CASSLNWEPQHF
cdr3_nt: TGTGCCAGCAGCTTAAACTGGGAGCCCCAGCATTTT

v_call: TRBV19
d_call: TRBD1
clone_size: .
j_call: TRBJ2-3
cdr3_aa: CASSVDRGGYTQYF
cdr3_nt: TGTGCCAGTAGTGTTGACAGGGGAGGATATACGCAGTATTTT

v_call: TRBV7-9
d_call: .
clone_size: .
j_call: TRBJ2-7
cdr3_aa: CASSPVRQTYEQYF
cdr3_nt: TGTGCCAGCAGCCCAGTGAGACAGACCTACGAGCAGTACTTC

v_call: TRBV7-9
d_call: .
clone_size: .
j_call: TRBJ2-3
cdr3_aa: CASSWGPESTDTQYF
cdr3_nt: TGTGCCAGCAGCTGGGGACCGGAGTCCACAGATACGCAGTATTTT

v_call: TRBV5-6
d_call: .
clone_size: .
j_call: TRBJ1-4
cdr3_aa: CASSGRGRRDEKLFF
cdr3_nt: TGTGCCAGCAGCGGGCGGGGTAGGCGGGATGAAAAACTGTTTTTT

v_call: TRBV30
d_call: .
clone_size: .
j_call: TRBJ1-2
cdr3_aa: CAWRATGRYGYTF
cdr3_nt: TGTGCCTGGAGGGCTACAGGGAGATATGGCTACACCTTC

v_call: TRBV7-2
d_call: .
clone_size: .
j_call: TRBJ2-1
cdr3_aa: CASSPDGLNEQFF
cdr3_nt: TGTGCCAGCAGTCCGGACGGACTCAATGAGCAGTTCTTC

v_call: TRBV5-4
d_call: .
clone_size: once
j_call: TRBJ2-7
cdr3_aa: CASSNPRGSDYEQYF
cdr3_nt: TGTGCCAGCAGCAATCCGAGGGGCTCAGACTACGAGCAGTACTTC

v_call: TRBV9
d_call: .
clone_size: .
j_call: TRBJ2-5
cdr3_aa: CASSGRTEETQYF
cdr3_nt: TGTGCCAGCAGCGGTCGGACAGAAGAGACCCAGTACTTC

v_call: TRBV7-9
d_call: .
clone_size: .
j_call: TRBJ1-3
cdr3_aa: CASSLLSGNTIYF
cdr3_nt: TGTGCCAGCAGCTTACTCTCTGGAAACACCATATATTTT

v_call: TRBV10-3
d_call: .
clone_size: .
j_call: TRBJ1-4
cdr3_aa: CAIRDGPNEKLFF
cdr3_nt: TGTGCCATCCGGGACGGTCCTAATGAAAAACTGTTTTTT

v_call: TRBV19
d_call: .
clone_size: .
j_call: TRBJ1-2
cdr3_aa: CASRGRGTYGYTF
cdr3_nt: TGTGCCAGTAGAGGCAGGGGAACCTATGGCTACACCTTC

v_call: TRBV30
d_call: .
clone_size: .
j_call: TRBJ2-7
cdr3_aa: CASGSSYEQYF
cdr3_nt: TGTGCCTCCGGGAGCTCCTACGAGCAGTACTTC

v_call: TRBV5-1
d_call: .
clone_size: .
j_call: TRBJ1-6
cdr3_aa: CASSLASGSNSPLHF
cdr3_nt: TGCGCCAGCAGCTTGGCCTCAGGTAGTAATTCACCCCTCCACTTT

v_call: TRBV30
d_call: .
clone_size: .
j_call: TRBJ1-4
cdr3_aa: CAWSAREGKLFF
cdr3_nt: TGTGCCTGGAGTGCGCGAGAGGGCAAACTGTTTTTT

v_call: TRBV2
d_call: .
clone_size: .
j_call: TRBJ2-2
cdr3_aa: CASNRGAGELFF
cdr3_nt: TGTGCCAGCAATAGGGGAGCCGGGGAGCTGTTTTTT

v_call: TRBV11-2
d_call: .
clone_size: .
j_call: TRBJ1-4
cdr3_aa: CASRAGTSYNEKLFF
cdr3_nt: TGTGCCAGCAGAGCAGGGACATCTTATAATGAAAAACTGTTTTTT

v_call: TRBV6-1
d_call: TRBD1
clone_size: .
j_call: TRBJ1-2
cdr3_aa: CASSAQGGDLYGYTF
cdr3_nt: TGTGCCAGCAGTGCTCAGGGGGGGGACCTCTATGGCTACACCTTC

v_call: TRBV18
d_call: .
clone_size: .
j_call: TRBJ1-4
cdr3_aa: CASSPQTGLAGEKLFF
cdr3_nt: TGTGCCAGCTCACCCCAAACAGGGCTGGCCGGTGAAAAACTGTTTTTT

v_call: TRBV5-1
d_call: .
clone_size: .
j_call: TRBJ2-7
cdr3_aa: CASSFESSYEQYF
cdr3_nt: TGCGCCAGCAGCTTTGAGAGCTCCTACGAGCAGTACTTC

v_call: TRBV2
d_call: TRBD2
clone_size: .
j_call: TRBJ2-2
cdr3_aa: CASSREGGGELFF
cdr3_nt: TGTGCCAGCAGTAGGGAGGGAGGCGGGGAGCTGTTTTTT

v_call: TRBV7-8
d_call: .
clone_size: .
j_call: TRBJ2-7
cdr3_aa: CASSLAGEAPLYEQYF
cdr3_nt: TGTGCCAGCAGCTTAGCGGGAGAGGCCCCACTGTACGAGCAGTACTTC

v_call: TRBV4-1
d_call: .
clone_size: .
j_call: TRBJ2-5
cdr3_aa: CASSQGQGTQYF
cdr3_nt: TGCGCCAGCAGCCAAGGTCAAGGGACCCAGTACTTC

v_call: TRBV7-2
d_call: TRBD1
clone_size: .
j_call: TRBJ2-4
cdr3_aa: CASSLFARGQGDIQYF
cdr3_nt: TGTGCCAGCAGCTTATTTGCGCGTGGGCAGGGGGACATTCAGTACTTC

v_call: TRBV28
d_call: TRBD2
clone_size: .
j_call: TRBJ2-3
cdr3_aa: CAGSGGSGVGDTQYF
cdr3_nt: TGTGCCGGATCGGGAGGAAGCGGGGTGGGAGATACGCAGTATTTT

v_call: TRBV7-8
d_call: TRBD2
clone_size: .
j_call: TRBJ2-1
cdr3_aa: CASSLTSGSNEQFF
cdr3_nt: TGTGCCAGCAGCTTGACTAGCGGGAGCAATGAGCAGTTCTTC

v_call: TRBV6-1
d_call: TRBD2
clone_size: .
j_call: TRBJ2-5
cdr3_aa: CASSEAPLAGAPQTQYF
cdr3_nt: TGTGCCAGCAGTGAAGCCCCGCTAGCGGGGGCCCCCCAGACCCAGTACTTC

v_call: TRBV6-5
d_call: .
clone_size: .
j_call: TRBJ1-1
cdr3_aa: CASSKGNTEAFF
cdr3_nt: TGTGCCAGCAGTAAGGGGAACACTGAAGCTTTCTTT

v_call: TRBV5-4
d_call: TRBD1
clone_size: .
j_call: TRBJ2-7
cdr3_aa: CASSSGQGPSNEQYF
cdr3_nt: TGTGCCAGCAGCTCCGGACAGGGGCCTTCAAACGAGCAGTACTTC

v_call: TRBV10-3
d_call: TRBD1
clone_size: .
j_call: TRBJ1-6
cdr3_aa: CAIGRDRAGNSPLHF
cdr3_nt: TGTGCCATCGGCCGGGACAGGGCTGGAAATTCACCCCTCCACTTT

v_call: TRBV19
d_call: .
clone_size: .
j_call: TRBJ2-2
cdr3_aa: CASNGDRNTGELFF
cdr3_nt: TGTGCCAGTAACGGAGACAGGAACACCGGGGAGCTGTTTTTT

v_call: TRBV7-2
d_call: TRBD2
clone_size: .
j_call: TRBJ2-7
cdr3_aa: CASSLGTSGLYEQYF
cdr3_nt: TGTGCCAGCAGCTTAGGGACTAGCGGGCTCTACGAGCAGTACTTC

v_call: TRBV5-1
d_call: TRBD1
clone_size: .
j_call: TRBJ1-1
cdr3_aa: CASSPLQGTRTEAFF
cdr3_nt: TGCGCCAGCAGCCCCCTACAGGGGACCAGAACTGAAGCTTTCTTT